The 3 T cell receptor beta chains listed next were all sequenced from one sample in a study of identical twins (TCRdb year 2016). Libraries were made using 5' RACE. These reads were obtained on an Illumina HiSeq 2000. TCRdb reprocessed the public reads (quality trimming at Q25 with fastp, clone calling with MiXCR) and kept in-frame beta chains. Rows with one shared CDR3 protein collapse into an entry with the most common genes and DNA. This sample is represented by around 20,000 distinct CDR3 sequences; about two thirds of them were singletons. The leading ten clones occupy less than 6.5% of the sample. Material for sequencing was memory (CD45RO+) T cells sorted from blood. The cell subset or site label corresponds to: CD45RO+ enriched T cells. The receptors here all came from a woman under 30 in good health. This table probably holds off-target reads from a library built for another chain.

The chain recombines TRBV9 with TRBJ2-5, with D perhaps TRBD1 (7 bases). CDR1 and CDR2 from the germline V gene are SGDLS and YYNGEE. V lost 0 bases, J lost 5 bases, and 17 bases lay in between. CDR3 length: 16 amino acids. The CDR3 is CASSVGVGGGDETQYF. The DNA for the CDR3 is TGTGCCAGCAGCGTAGGGGTTGGAGGGGGCGATGAGACCCAGTACTTC. The full variable domain, its missing parts supplied by reference TRBV9 and TRBJ2-5, is DSGVTQTPKHLITATGQRVTLRCSPRSGDLSVYWYQQSLDQGLQFLIQYYNGEERAKGNILERFSAQQFPDLHSELNLSSLELGDSALYFCASSVGVGGGDETQYFGPGTRLLVL.

V usage is TRBV20-1 and J usage is TRBJ2-5; D gene ambiguous. The CDR3 has 14 amino acids. CDR1 and CDR2 (germline): DFQATT, SNEGSKA (reference sequence). V lost 0 bases and J 10 bases, leaving 18 bases between the germline ends. The DNA of the CDR3 is TGCAGTGCTAGAGATCTCAGCTTTAGGAGTGGCCAGTACTTC. Amino acid sequence: CSARDLSFRSGQYF.

The V call is TRBV2, the J call TRBJ2-4, with 10 bases lining up with TRBD1. The CDR3 runs to 16 residues. Germline V gene data show CDR1 as SNHLY and CDR2 as FYNNEI. The junction had 7 bases not matched to a gene; V was cut back by 5 bases and J by 3 bases. CDR3 residues: CASSRLTGGVKNIQYF. The CDR3 nucleotides read TGTGCCAGCAGTCGACTGACAGGGGGCGTCAAAAACATTCAGTACTTC.